The rows below give T cell receptor beta chains drawn from one sample of a study of T cells in pancreatic ductal adenocarcinoma. Sequenced by immunoSEQ multiplex PCR; TCRdb stores in-frame clones only, minus some. The repertoire consists of 16,000 or so clones, with approximately 90% occurring once and the leading ten covering about 15%. Sample: PBMCs. The receptors shown here come from a human donor with pancreatic ductal adenocarcinoma. CDR3s include the opening cysteine and the closing phenylalanine or tryptophan. A D gene is named only where the DNA matches it firmly. Expanded clones get a size class; other rows say once, few or many, or leave the size out.

d_gene: TRBD1
v_gene: TRBV11-1
abundance: -
j_gene: TRBJ2-3
CDR3aa: CASSSPSGQGSTDTQYF
CDR3nt: TGTGCCAGCAGCTCTCCCTCGGGACAGGGGAGCACAGATACGCAGTATTTT

d_gene: TRBD2
v_gene: TRBV9
abundance: -
j_gene: TRBJ2-7
CDR3aa: CASSVGERGGRDEQYF
CDR3nt: TGTGCCAGCAGCGTAGGTGAGCGGGGGGGCCGCGACGAGCAGTACTTC

d_gene: -
v_gene: TRBV5-1
abundance: -
j_gene: TRBJ1-2
CDR3aa: CASSLLQLDYGYTF
CDR3nt: TGCGCCAGCAGCTTGCTCCAACTTGACTATGGCTACACCTTC

d_gene: -
v_gene: TRBV5-5
abundance: -
j_gene: TRBJ1-1
CDR3aa: CASTRSGGYMNTEAFF
CDR3nt: TGTGCCAGCACTCGGTCGGGGGGATACATGAACACTGAAGCTTTCTTT

d_gene: -
v_gene: TRBV6-5
abundance: once
j_gene: TRBJ1-1
CDR3aa: CASTPGWWGNTEAFF
CDR3nt: TGTGCCAGCACCCCTGGATGGTGGGGGAACACTGAAGCTTTCTTT

d_gene: TRBD1
v_gene: TRBV7-9
abundance: -
j_gene: TRBJ1-4
CDR3aa: CAFYSGTGDATNEKLFF
CDR3nt: TGTGCCTTTTACTCGGGGACAGGGGACGCAACTAATGAAAAACTGTTTTTT

d_gene: TRBD2
v_gene: TRBV10-3
abundance: -
j_gene: TRBJ2-5
CDR3aa: CAITAGVGETQYF
CDR3nt: TGTGCCATCACGGCGGGAGTTGGGGAGACCCAGTACTTC

d_gene: TRBD1
v_gene: TRBV19
abundance: once
j_gene: TRBJ2-7
CDR3aa: CASKGTDSSSYEQYF
CDR3nt: TGTGCCAGTAAGGGGACAGACTCGAGTTCCTACGAGCAGTACTTC

d_gene: TRBD2
v_gene: TRBV7-6
abundance: -
j_gene: TRBJ2-3
CDR3aa: CASSLAPEASGGLTDTQYF
CDR3nt: TGTGCCAGCAGCTTAGCGCCGGAAGCTAGCGGGGGCCTCACAGATACGCAGTATTTT

d_gene: -
v_gene: TRBV11-3
abundance: -
j_gene: TRBJ2-3
CDR3aa: CASSLDQTDTQYF
CDR3nt: TGTGCCAGCAGCTTAGACCAAACAGATACGCAGTATTTT

d_gene: TRBD1
v_gene: TRBV11-3
abundance: -
j_gene: TRBJ2-1
CDR3aa: CASSAAGTGSGNEQFF
CDR3nt: TGTGCCAGCAGCGCCGCCGGGACAGGGTCAGGAAATGAGCAGTTCTTC

d_gene: -
v_gene: TRBV5-1
abundance: -
j_gene: TRBJ1-2
CDR3aa: CASSTGGGGRAYGYTF
CDR3nt: TGCGCCAGCAGCACCGGCGGTGGGGGGCGCGCCTATGGCTACACCTTC

d_gene: -
v_gene: TRBV13
abundance: once
j_gene: TRBJ2-5
CDR3aa: CASSLGLAEEGYQETQYF
CDR3nt: TGTGCCAGCAGCTTAGGGTTAGCGGAGGAAGGGTACCAAGAGACCCAGTACTTC

d_gene: -
v_gene: TRBV28
abundance: once
j_gene: TRBJ1-4
CDR3aa: CASTSGSTNEKLFF
CDR3nt: TGTGCCAGCACCTCCGGGTCAACTAATGAAAAACTGTTTTTT

d_gene: TRBD2
v_gene: TRBV5-8
abundance: -
j_gene: TRBJ2-1
CDR3aa: CASSLGWTSGSMGNEQFF
CDR3nt: TGTGCCAGCAGCTTGGGCTGGACTAGCGGGAGTATGGGGAATGAGCAGTTCTTC

d_gene: -
v_gene: TRBV19
abundance: once
j_gene: TRBJ2-7
CDR3aa: CASTPPGTYEQYF
CDR3nt: TGTGCCAGTACCCCCCCAGGGACCTACGAGCAGTACTTC

d_gene: TRBD1
v_gene: TRBV10-3
abundance: -
j_gene: TRBJ1-1
CDR3aa: CAISESMDRGSWDTEAFF
CDR3nt: TGTGCCATCAGTGAGTCGATGGACAGGGGGTCCTGGGACACTGAAGCTTTCTTT

d_gene: -
v_gene: TRBV5-1
abundance: -
j_gene: TRBJ1-1
CDR3aa: CASSKGSGMNTEAFF
CDR3nt: TGCGCCAGCAGCAAAGGGTCCGGGATGAACACTGAAGCTTTCTTT

d_gene: -
v_gene: TRBV28
abundance: few
j_gene: TRBJ2-3
CDR3aa: CASSGTGDPTDTQYF
CDR3nt: TGTGCCAGCAGTGGAACCGGGGACCCCACAGATACGCAGTATTTT

d_gene: -
v_gene: TRBV7-3
abundance: -
j_gene: TRBJ2-7
CDR3aa: CASSRAGRNEQYF
CDR3nt: TGTGCCAGCAGCCGGGCAGGGAGAAACGAGCAGTACTTC

d_gene: -
v_gene: TRBV6-1
abundance: -
j_gene: TRBJ1-6
CDR3aa: CASSEAQRGTNSPLHF
CDR3nt: TGTGCCAGCAGTGAAGCGCAACGGGGAACAAATTCACCCCTCCACTTT

d_gene: -
v_gene: TRBV5-1
abundance: -
j_gene: TRBJ1-6
CDR3aa: CASTRWAGDNSPLHF
CDR3nt: TGCGCCAGCACTCGTTGGGCGGGCGATAATTCACCCCTCCACTTT